These T cell receptor beta chains were read from a single sample in a study of chemoradiotherapy in HPV16-positive cancers. Sequenced by immunoSEQ multiplex PCR; TCRdb stores in-frame clones only, minus some. In the table there are more than 9,500 clones, over 75% of which are singletons. This material was acquired from a patient who underwent chemoradiotherapy. These receptor sequences come from a human donor with HPV-associated anogenital cancer. Each CDR3 is given with its conserved first and last residue. D genes are given only for firm matches. The size field is filled for only some rows; it gives once, few, many or a size class.

J gene	V gene	D gene	clone size	CDR3 DNA	CDR3 protein
TRBJ2-5	TRBV6-5	TRBD2	.	TGTGCCAGCAGCCGACTAGCGGGGGGGCACGAGACCCAGTACTTC	CASSRLAGGHETQYF
TRBJ1-2	TRBV18	TRBD1	.	TGTGCCAGCTCACCACTACGGACAGGGCCTGTCTTCGCCTTC	CASSPLRTGPVFAF
TRBJ1-3	TRBV19	.	.	TGTGCCAGTAGACAGTCAGGCGGAAACACCATATATTTT	CASRQSGGNTIYF
TRBJ1-2	TRBV4-2	.	.	TGTGCCAGCAGCCAAGATTCCCCCCTTGGCTACACCTTC	CASSQDSPLGYTF
TRBJ1-5	TRBV5-5	.	.	TGTGCCAGCAGCGAGGACAGACCGAGGGGCAATCAGCCCCAGCATTTT	CASSEDRPRGNQPQHF
TRBJ1-2	TRBV4-3	.	.	TGCGCCAGCAGCCAAGCACAGGATTTTTACCTCTATGGCTACACCTTC	CASSQAQDFYLYGYTF
TRBJ1-1	TRBV18	TRBD1	once	TGTGCCAGCTCATTGGGGCAGGGGGCTACTGAAGCTTTCTTT	CASSLGQGATEAFF
TRBJ2-3	TRBV7-6	.	.	TGTGCCAGCAGCTTAGCGCCGACAGATACGCAGTATTTT	CASSLAPTDTQYF
TRBJ2-1	TRBV10-3	.	.	TGTGCCATCAGTGAGGGGGGGGGCCGGTATGAGCAGTTCTTC	CAISEGGGRYEQFF
TRBJ1-5	TRBV19	.	.	TGTGCCAGCCTGGAAGGACACAGCAATCAGCCCCAGCATTTT	CASLEGHSNQPQHF
TRBJ1-4	TRBV6-1	.	.	TGTGTCAACGGGGGGGCGGGAGGGGAAGGAAAACTGTTTTTT	CVNGGAGGEGKLFF
TRBJ2-5	TRBV5-1	.	few	TGCGCCAGCAGCCTAAAAGAGACCCAGTACTTC	CASSLKETQYF
TRBJ1-5	TRBV4-1	.	.	TGCGCCAGCAGCCAAGCAATACAGGGACATCAGCCCCAGCATTTT	CASSQAIQGHQPQHF
TRBJ2-1	TRBV7-9	TRBD2	.	TGTGCCAGCAGAACGGGACTAGCGCCGATCAATGAGCAGTTCTTC	CASRTGLAPINEQFF
TRBJ2-7	TRBV6-6	TRBD1	.	TGTGCCAGCAGTTCCCGGGACAGGGGCATAAACGAGCAGTACTTC	CASSSRDRGINEQYF
TRBJ2-7	TRBV21-1	.	.	TGTGCCAGCAGCAGTTTCGGGACAGGGGACTACGAGCAGTACTTC	CASSSFGTGDYEQYF
TRBJ2-7	TRBV7-6	TRBD2	.	TGTGCCAGCAGCCCACGGACTAGCGGGGACTCCTACGAGCAGTACTTC	CASSPRTSGDSYEQYF
TRBJ1-2	TRBV6-1	TRBD1	few	TGTGCCAGCAGGGGGACAGACCGCTATGGCTACACCTTC	CASRGTDRYGYTF
TRBJ1-3	TRBV30	.	.	TGTGCCTGGAGTGTACAGGGAAACACCATATATTTT	CAWSVQGNTIYF
TRBJ1-1	TRBV5-8	TRBD1	.	TGTGCCAGCAGCTTTCAAGCCGGGACAGCGAACACTGAAGCTTTCTTT	CASSFQAGTANTEAFF
TRBJ2-7	TRBV4-2	TRBD1	few	TGTGCCAGCAGCCGGGCCGGGACAGGAGCCTACGAGCAGTACTTC	CASSRAGTGAYEQYF
TRBJ1-1	TRBV9	.	.	TGTGCCAGCAGCGTGGGGGGAGTGCCGAACACTGAAGCTTTCTTT	CASSVGGVPNTEAFF
TRBJ1-1	TRBV9	.	.	TGTGCCAGCAGCGTAGAGGTAGGCACTGAAGCTTTCTTT	CASSVEVGTEAFF
TRBJ2-1	TRBV11-2	TRBD2	once	TGTGCCAGCAGCTCTACGGGGGGGTGGTCCTACAATGAGCAGTTCTTC	CASSSTGGWSYNEQFF
TRBJ1-1	TRBV14	.	once	TGTGCCAGCAGCGGCTTGGGCAGGAACACTGAAGCTTTCTTT	CASSGLGRNTEAFF
TRBJ2-2	TRBV6-5	.	.	TGTGCCAGCAGTCACCAGGGGGGAGGCACCGGGGAGCTGTTTTTT	CASSHQGGGTGELFF
TRBJ1-3	TRBV18	.	.	TGTGCCAGCTCTATTCATTCTGGAAACACCATATATTTT	CASSIHSGNTIYF
TRBJ1-1	TRBV4-3	.	.	TGCGCCAGCAGCCAAGAGAGTGGGGCGGCGAACACTGAAGCTTTCTTT	CASSQESGAANTEAFF
TRBJ2-7	TRBV6-5	TRBD1	few	TGTGCCAGCTCCGGGACAGGTAATTCCTACGAGCAGTACTTC	CASSGTGNSYEQYF
TRBJ2-5	TRBV7-7	TRBD1	.	TGTGCTAGCAGTCCCGCGCCGGGACAGTACCAAGAGACCCAGTACTTC	CASSPAPGQYQETQYF
TRBJ1-2	TRBV6-1	.	.	TGTGCCAGCATTGGACTTCCCAGATATGGCTACACCTTC	CASIGLPRYGYTF
TRBJ1-2	TRBV30	.	.	TGTGCCTGGAGTGTGGGGCCAGCCTATGGCTACACCTTC	CAWSVGPAYGYTF
TRBJ2-7	TRBV6-5	.	.	TGTGCCAGCAGCCCAAGCAGGGGATCCTACGAGCAGTACTTC	CASSPSRGSYEQYF
TRBJ1-4	TRBV5-6	.	.	TGTGCCAGCAGCTTGGAGTCGGAGTGGACAGACGAAAAACTGTTTTTT	CASSLESEWTDEKLFF
TRBJ1-2	TRBV10-3	.	.	TGTGCCATCAGTGAGTCGACGGGTTCGGGCGGCGGCTATGGCTACACCTTC	CAISESTGSGGGYGYTF
TRBJ1-1	TRBV6-1	.	.	TGTGCCAGCGGAAAGAGGGGACAGAACACTGAAGCTTTCTTT	CASGKRGQNTEAFF
TRBJ2-1	TRBV11-2	TRBD2	.	TGTGCCAGCAGCCGTCTCGGGGGGGGATACAATGAGCAGTTCTTC	CASSRLGGGYNEQFF
TRBJ1-4	TRBV5-6	TRBD1	.	TGTGCCAGCAGCGGCCGGGACAGGGGGAGTGAAAAACTGTTTTTT	CASSGRDRGSEKLFF
TRBJ2-6	TRBV11-3	.	.	TGTGCCAGCAGCTCACAAAGGGGAGGGGGGACTGGGGCCAACGTCCTGACTTTC	CASSSQRGGGTGANVLTF
TRBJ2-3	TRBV6-4	.	.	TGTGCCAGCAGTGACTCTCATTCAGGGGCAGATACGCAGTATTTT	CASSDSHSGADTQYF
TRBJ1-5	TRBV19	.	few	TGTGCCAGTAGTATAGGGAAAGGAGCGGCCAATCAGCCCCAGCATTTT	CASSIGKGAANQPQHF
TRBJ2-5	TRBV7-2	.	.	TGTGCCAGCAGCTTAAACAGGGATAAGACCCAGTACTTC	CASSLNRDKTQYF
TRBJ2-3	TRBV4-3	TRBD2	medium-sized	TGCGCCAGCAGCCAAGAACTAGCGGGGGGTACAGATACGCAGTATTTT	CASSQELAGGTDTQYF
TRBJ1-1	TRBV4-3	.	.	TGCGCCAGCAGCCCCCGTAACGGTATGGCTGAAGCTTTCTTT	CASSPRNGMAEAFF
TRBJ2-4	TRBV4-3	.	.	TGCGCCAGCAGCCCGGATGCTCGGGCCAAAAACATTCAGTACTTC	CASSPDARAKNIQYF
TRBJ2-7	TRBV30	TRBD1	.	TGTGCCTGGAGGGTCACAGGGGTTTTGCTGCGCGCGCAGTACTTC	CAWRVTGVLLRAQYF
TRBJ2-7	TRBV9	.	.	TGTGCCAGCAGCGTAAGTGACAGCTCCTACGAGCAGTACTTC	CASSVSDSSYEQYF
TRBJ1-1	TRBV30	.	.	TGTGCCTGGAGTGCCATTGATCAGGCTTTCTTT	CAWSAIDQAFF
TRBJ2-2	TRBV5-4	TRBD1	.	TGTGCCAGCACCTTGGGGACAGGGGCTATTACCGGGGAGCTGTTTTTT	CASTLGTGAITGELFF